These 3 T cell receptor beta chains were all obtained from the same sample, sequenced in a study of cytomegalovirus exposure and HLA in healthy donors. The PCR made use of 60 Vbeta and 13 Jbeta primers. Sequencing was performed with immunoSEQ multiplex PCR; in TCRdb, only in-frame clones are kept and a portion is missing. The table has approximately 130,000 clones, around 74% seen once. The sample was PBMCs. These receptors were obtained from a man aged 25 to 45 in good health and CMV-seronegative.

The chain links TRBV4-3 to TRBJ2-7; 11 bases fit TRBD2. The germline V gene has CDR1 LGHNA and CDR2 YSLEER. CDR3 size: 15 residues. The V and J ends lost 4 bases and 4 bases, in that order; junction bases with no gene match: 6. The CDR3 nucleotides are TGCGCCAGCAGCCCGGGACTAGCGGAGATATACGAGCAGTACTTC. It yields the protein CASSPGLAEIYEQYF.

The V gene is TRBV7-2, the J gene TRBJ2-3; the D gene is possibly TRBD2 (5 bases). This CDR3 is built from 16 residues. Germline values: CDR1 SGHTA, CDR2 FQGNSA. V lost 1 base, J lost 1 base, and 12 bases lay in between. The chain's CDR3 is CASSLDASWRTDTQYF. The CDR3 nucleotides read TGTGCCAGCAGCTTAGACGCTAGCTGGCGCACAGATACGCAGTATTTT.

The rearrangement uses TRBV4-3 and TRBJ2-7; perhaps TRBD1 as D (6 bases). The CDR3 consists of 16 residues. CDR1 LGHNA and CDR2 YSLEER come from the germline V gene. The V end was cut by 0 bases, the J end by 5 bases, with 17 bases between. In DNA form, the CDR3 reads TGCGCCAGCAGCCAAGATCGGGCCAGGGGTGAAAACGAGCAGTACTTC. Translating gives CASSQDRARGENEQYF.